This T cell receptor (beta chain) was recovered during a study of blood T cell repertoires in COVID-19. At the level of the study: The analysed material was cDNA or gDNA that came from T cells, B-cell-depleted T cells, or PBMCs.

Participant-reported clinical history was the basis for cohort assignment. Individuals in the exposed group had encountered a COVID-19 case within 2 weeks preceding study entry. This clone has only one observation. Germline V gene data show CDR1 as SGHAT and CDR2 as FQDESV (reference sequence). The V end was cut by 8 bases, the J end by 3 bases, with 17 bases between. The CDR3 has 15 amino acids. Data came from immunoSEQ multiplex PCR; TCRdb stores just in-frame clones and leaves some out. The data show approximately 220,000 clones, roughly four fifths seen once. The chain employs TRBV11-1 and TRBJ2-1, with D tentatively TRBD2 (6 bases). Material: PBMCs or T cells enriched from blood (not recorded which). The TCR originated in a woman aged 50 to 65 who had been exposed to COVID-19. The CDR3 sequence is CASGGGTSIYNEQFF. The CDR3 coding sequence is TGTGCCAGCGGAGGCGGGACCTCGATCTACAATGAGCAGTTCTTC. The full variable domain, in which reference TRBV11-1 and TRBJ2-1 provide the parts outside the CDR3, is EAEVAQSPRYKITEKSQAVAFWCDPISGHATLYWYRQILGQGPELLVQFQDESVVDDSQLPKDRFSAERLKGVDSTLKIQPAELGDSAMYLCASGGGTSIYNEQFFGPGTRLTVL.